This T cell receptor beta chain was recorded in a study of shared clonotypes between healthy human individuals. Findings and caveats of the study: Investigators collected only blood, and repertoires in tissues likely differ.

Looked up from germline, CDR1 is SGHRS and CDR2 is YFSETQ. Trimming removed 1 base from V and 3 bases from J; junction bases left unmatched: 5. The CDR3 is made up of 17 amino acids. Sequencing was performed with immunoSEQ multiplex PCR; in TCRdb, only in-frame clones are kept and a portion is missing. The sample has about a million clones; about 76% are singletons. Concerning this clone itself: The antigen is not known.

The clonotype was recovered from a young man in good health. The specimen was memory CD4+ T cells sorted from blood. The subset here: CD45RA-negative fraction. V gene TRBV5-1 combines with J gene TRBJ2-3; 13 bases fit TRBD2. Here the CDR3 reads CASSLLTSGGPTDTQYF. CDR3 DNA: TGCGCCAGCAGCTTGCTGACTAGCGGGGGGCCTACAGATACGCAGTATTTT.